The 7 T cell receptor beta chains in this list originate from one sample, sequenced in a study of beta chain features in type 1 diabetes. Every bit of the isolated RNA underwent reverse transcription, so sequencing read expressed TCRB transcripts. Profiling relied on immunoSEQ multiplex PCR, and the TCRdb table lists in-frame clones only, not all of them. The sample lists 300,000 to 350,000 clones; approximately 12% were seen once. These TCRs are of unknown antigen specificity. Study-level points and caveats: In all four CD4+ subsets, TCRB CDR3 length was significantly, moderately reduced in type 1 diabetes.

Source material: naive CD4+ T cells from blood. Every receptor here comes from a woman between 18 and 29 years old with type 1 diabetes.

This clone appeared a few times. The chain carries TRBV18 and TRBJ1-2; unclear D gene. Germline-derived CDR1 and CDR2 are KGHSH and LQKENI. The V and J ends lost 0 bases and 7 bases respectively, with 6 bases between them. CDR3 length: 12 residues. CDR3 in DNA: TGTGCCAGCTCACCACCGGGAGTTGGCTACACCTTC. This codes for CASSPPGVGYTF. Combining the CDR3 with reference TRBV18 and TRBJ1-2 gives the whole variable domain NAGVMQNPRHLVRRRGQEARLRCSPMKGHSHVYWYRQLPEEGLKFMVYLQKENIIDESGMPKERFSAEFPKEGPSILRIQQVVRGDSAAYFCASSPPGVGYTFGSGTRLTVV.

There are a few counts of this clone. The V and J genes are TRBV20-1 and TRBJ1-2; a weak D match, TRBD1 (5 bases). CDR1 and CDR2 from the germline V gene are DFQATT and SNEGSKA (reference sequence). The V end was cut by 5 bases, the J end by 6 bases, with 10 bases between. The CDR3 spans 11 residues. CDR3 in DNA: TGCAGTGCTGTAGACAGAAATGGCTACACCTTC. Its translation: CSAVDRNGYTF.

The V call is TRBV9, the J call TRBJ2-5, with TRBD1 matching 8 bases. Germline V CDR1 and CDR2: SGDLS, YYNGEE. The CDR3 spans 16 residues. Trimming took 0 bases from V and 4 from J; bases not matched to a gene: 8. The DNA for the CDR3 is TGTGCCAGCAGCGTAGAAGGACAGGGAAGATCAGAGACCCAGTACTTC. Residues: CASSVEGQGRSETQYF.

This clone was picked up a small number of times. CDR3 DNA: TGCAGCGTGGGGCGGGAGGTAGCGGGGAATGAGCAGTTCTTC. Translation: CSVGREVAGNEQFF. This chain connects TRBV29-1 to TRBJ2-1; 8 bases align to TRBD2. This CDR3 spans 14 amino acids. Germline loops: CDR1 SQVTM, CDR2 ANQGSEA. After removal of 6 bases from V and 7 bases from J, the junction contained 11 bases not matched to a gene.

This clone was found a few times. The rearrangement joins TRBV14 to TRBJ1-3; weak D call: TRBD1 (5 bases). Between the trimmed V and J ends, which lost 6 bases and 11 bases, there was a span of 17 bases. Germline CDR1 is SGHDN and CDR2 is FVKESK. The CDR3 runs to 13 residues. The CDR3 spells CASRMQGLKAIYF. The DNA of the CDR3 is TGTGCCAGCAGAATGCAGGGCCTTAAGGCCATATATTTT.

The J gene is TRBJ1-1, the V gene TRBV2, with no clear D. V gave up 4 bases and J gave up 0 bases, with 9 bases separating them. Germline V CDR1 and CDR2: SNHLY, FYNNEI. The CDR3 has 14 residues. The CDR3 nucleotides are TGTGCCAGCAGTGCAAGATCTATGAACACTGAAGCTTTCTTT. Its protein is CASSARSMNTEAFF.

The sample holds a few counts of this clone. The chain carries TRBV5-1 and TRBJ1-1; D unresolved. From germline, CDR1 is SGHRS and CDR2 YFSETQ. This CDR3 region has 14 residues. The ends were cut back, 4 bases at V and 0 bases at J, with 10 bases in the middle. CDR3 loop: CASSIWAMNTEAFF. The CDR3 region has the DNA TGCGCCAGCAGCATCTGGGCTATGAACACTGAAGCTTTCTTT. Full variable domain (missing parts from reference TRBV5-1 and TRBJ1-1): KAGVTQTPRYLIKTRGQQVTLSCSPISGHRSVSWYQQTPGQGLQFLFEYFSETQRNKGNFPGRFSGRQFSNSRSEMNVSTLELGDSALYLCASSIWAMNTEAFFGQGTRLTVV.